This T cell receptor (beta chain) stems from a study of blood T cells in healthy people across ages. Collection of around 10 milliliters of peripheral blood was performed for each donor. Germline V gene data show CDR1 as SGDLS and CDR2 as YYNGEE. The CDR3 sequence is 12 residues long. With 3 bases removed from V and 8 bases from J, the gap between germline ends came to 11 bases. For the second PCR, which ran for roughly 6 to 12 cycles, a sample-barcoded 5' primer and a J-beta primer mix were used. TCRdb re-derived calls from the 5' RACE reads in MiXCR, one entry per CDR3 protein. Of 1,500,000 or so distinct CDR3 sequences listed, approximately 42% were seen once; the top ten hold over 3.5%.

V and J are TRBV9 and TRBJ1-2; D not resolved. The specimen sequenced was blood. The TCR was taken from a woman between 18 and 29 years old in good health. In DNA form, the CDR3 reads TGTGCCAGCAGCGGAGTGAGGGAGGGCTACACCTTC. Translation: CASSGVREGYTF.